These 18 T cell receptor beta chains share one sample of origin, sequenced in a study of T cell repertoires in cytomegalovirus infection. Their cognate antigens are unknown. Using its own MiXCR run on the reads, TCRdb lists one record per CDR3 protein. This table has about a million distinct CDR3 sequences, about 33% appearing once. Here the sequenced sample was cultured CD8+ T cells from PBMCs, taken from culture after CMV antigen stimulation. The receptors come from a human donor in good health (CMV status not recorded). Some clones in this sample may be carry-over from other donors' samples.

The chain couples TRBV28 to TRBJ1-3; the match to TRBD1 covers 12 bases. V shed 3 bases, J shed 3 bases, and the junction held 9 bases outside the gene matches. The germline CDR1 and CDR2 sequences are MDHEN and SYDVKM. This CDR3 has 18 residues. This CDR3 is CASSFKKGTGGFGNTIYF. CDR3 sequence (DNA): TGTGCCAGCAGTTTTAAGAAGGGGACAGGGGGCTTTGGAAACACCATATATTTT.

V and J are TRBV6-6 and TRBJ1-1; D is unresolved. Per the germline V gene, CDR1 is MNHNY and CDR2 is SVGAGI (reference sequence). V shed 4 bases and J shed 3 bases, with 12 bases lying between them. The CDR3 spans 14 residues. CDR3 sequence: CASSLRVVYTEAFF. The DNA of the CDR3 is TGTGCCAGCAGTTTACGTGTTGTTTACACTGAAGCTTTCTTT.

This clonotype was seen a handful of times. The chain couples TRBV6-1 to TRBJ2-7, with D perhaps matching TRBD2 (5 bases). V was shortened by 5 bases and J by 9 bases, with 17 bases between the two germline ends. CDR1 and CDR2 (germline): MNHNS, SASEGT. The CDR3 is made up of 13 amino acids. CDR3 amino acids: CASSSRGRTAQYF. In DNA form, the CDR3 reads TGTGCCAGCAGTTCCCGAGGGAGAACGGCGCAGTACTTC.

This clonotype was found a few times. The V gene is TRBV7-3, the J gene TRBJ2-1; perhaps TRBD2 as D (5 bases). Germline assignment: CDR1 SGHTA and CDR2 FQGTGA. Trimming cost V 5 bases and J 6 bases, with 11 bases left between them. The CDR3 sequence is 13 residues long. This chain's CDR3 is CASSPRRGNEQFF. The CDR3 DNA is TGTGCCAGCAGCCCGAGACGGGGCAATGAGCAGTTCTTC. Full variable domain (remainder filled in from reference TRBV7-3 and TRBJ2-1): GAGVSQTPSNKVTEKGKYVELRCDPISGHTALYWYRQSLGQGPEFLIYFQGTGAADDSGLPNDRFFAVRPEGSVSTLKIQRTERGDSAVYLCASSPRRGNEQFFGPGTRLTVL.

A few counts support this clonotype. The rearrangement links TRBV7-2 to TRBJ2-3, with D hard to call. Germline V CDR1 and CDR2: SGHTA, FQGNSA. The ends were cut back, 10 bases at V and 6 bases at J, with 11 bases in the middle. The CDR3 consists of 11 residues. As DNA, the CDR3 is TGTGCCACCGCGGTGGTGGATACGCAGTATTTT. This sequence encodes CATAVVDTQYF.

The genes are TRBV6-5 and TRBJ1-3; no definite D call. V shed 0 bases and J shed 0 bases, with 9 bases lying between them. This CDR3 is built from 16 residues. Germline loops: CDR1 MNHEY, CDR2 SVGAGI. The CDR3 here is CASSYSDPFSGNTIYF. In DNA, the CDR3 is TGTGCCAGCAGTTACTCGGACCCCTTCTCTGGAAACACCATATATTTT.

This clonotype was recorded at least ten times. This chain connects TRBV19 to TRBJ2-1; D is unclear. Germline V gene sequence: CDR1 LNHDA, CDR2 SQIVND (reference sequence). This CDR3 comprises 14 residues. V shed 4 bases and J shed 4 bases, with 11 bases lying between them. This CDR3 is CASSSGNTYNEQFF. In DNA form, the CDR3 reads TGTGCCAGTAGTAGTGGAAATACATACAATGAGCAGTTCTTC.

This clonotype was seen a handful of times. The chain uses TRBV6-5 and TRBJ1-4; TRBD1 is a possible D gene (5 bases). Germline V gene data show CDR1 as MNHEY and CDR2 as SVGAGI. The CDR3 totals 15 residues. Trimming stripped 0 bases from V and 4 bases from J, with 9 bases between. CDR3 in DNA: TGTGCCAGCAGTTACTCAGAGGGGCTTAATGAAAAACTGTTTTTT. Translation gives CASSYSEGLNEKLFF.

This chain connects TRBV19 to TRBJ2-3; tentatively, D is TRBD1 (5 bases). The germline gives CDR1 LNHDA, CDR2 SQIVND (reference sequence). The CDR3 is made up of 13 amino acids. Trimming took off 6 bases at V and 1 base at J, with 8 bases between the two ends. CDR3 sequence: CASRTQGTDTQYF. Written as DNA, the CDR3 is TGTGCCAGTAGAACACAGGGCACAGATACGCAGTATTTT.

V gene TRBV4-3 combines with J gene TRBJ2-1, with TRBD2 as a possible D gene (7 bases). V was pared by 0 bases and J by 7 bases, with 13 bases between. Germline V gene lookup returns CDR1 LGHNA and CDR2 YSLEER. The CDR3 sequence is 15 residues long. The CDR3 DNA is TGCGCCAGCAGCCAAGATGAGGGGGGGGCGAATGAGCAGTTCTTC. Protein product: CASSQDEGGANEQFF.

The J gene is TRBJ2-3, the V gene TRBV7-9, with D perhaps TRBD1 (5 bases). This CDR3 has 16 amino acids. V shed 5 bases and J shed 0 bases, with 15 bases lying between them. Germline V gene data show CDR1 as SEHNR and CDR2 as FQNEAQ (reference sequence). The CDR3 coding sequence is TGTGCCAGCAGCACACCGACAGACACTAGCACAGATACGCAGTATTTT. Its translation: CASSTPTDTSTDTQYF. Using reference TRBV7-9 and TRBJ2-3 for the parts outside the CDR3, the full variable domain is DTGVSQNPRHKITKRGQNVTFRCDPISEHNRLYWYRQTLGQGPEFLTYFQNEAQLEKSRLLSDRFSAERPKGSFSTLEIQRTEQGDSAMYLCASSTPTDTSTDTQYFGPGTRLTVL.

The CDR3 region is CSARFGGSRQPQHF. CDR3 nucleotides: TGCAGTGCTAGATTCGGGGGTAGCCGGCAGCCCCAGCATTTT. The rearrangement uses TRBV20-1 and TRBJ1-5; weak D call: TRBD1 (5 bases). Deletions cut 2 bases from V and 7 bases from J, with 15 bases between. This CDR3 is 14 amino acids long. CDR1 is DFQATT and CDR2 is SNEGSKA in the germline V gene (reference sequence).

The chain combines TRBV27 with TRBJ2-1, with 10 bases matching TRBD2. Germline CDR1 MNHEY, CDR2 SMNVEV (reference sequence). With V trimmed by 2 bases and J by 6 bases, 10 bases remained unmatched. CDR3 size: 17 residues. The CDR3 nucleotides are TGTGCCAGCAGTTTAGACCGAGCGGGGGGGCAAGTCAATGAGCAGTTCTTC. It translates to CASSLDRAGGQVNEQFF.

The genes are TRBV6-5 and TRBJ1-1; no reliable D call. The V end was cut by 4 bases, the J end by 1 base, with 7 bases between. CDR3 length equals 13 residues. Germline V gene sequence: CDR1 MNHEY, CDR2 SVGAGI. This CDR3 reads CASSFTWNTEAFF. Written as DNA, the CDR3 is TGTGCCAGCAGTTTCACATGGAACACTGAAGCTTTCTTT.

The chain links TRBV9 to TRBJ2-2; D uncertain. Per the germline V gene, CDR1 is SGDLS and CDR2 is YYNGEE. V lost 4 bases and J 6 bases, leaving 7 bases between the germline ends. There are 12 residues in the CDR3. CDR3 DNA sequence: TGTGCCAGCAGCACGCTACCCGGGGAGCTGTTTTTT. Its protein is CASSTLPGELFF.

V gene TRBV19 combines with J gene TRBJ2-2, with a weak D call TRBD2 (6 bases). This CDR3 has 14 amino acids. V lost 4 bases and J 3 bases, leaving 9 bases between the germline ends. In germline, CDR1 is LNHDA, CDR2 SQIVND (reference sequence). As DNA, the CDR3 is TGTGCCAGTAGTAAGGGAGGATACACCGGGGAGCTGTTTTTT. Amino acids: CASSKGGYTGELFF. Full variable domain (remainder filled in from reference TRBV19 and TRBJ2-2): DGGITQSPKYLFRKEGQNVTLSCEQNLNHDAMYWYRQDPGQGLRLIYYSQIVNDFQKGDIAEGYSVSREKKESFPLTVTSAQKNPTAFYLCASSKGGYTGELFFGEGSRLTVL.

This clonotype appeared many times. CDR3 DNA: TGTGCCAGCAGTCGACTAGCGGGGGGGTACAATGAGCAGTTCTTC. It encodes CASSRLAGGYNEQFF. This sequence joins TRBV28 and TRBJ2-1; 14 nucleotides agree with TRBD2. Trimming removed 5 bases from V and 4 bases from J; junction bases left unmatched: 1. Germline assignment: CDR1 MDHEN and CDR2 SYDVKM. This CDR3 is 15 amino acids long.

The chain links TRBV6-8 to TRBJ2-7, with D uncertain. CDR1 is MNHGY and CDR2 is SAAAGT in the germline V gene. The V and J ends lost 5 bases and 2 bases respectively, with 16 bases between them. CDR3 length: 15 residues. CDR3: CASSAHNYEAYEQYF. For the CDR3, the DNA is TGTGCCAGCAGTGCCCACAACTATGAGGCCTACGAGCAGTACTTC.